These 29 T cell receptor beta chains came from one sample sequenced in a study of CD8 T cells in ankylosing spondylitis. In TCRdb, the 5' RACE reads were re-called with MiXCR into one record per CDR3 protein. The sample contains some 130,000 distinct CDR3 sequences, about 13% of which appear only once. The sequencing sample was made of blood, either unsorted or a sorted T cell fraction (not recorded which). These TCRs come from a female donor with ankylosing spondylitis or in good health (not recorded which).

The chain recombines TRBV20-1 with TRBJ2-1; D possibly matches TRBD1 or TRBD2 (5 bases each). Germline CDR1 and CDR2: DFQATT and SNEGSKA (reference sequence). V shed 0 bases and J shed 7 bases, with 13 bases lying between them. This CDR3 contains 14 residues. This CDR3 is CSARDLRETNEQFF. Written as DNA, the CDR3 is TGCAGTGCTAGAGATCTCAGGGAGACGAATGAGCAGTTCTTC.

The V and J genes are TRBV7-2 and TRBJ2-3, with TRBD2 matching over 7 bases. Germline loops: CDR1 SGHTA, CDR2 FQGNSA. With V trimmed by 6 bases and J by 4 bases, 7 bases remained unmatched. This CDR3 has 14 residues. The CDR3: CASSVLAGADTQYF. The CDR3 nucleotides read TGTGCCAGCAGTGTTCTGGCGGGAGCAGATACGCAGTATTTT.

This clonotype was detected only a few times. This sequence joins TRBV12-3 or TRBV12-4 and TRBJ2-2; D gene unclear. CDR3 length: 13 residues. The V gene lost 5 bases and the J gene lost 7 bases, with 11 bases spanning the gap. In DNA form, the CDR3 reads TGTGCCAGCAGTCAGCAGAAGATCGGGGAGCTGTTTTTT. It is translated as CASSQQKIGELFF.

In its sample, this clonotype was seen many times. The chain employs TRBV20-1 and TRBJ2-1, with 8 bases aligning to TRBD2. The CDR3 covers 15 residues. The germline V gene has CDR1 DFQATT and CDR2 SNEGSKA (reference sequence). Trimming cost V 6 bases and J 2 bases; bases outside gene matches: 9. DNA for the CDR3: TGCAGTGCGGAGGCGGGCGGGAGGCCCTACAATGAGCAGTTCTTC. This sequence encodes CSAEAGGRPYNEQFF.

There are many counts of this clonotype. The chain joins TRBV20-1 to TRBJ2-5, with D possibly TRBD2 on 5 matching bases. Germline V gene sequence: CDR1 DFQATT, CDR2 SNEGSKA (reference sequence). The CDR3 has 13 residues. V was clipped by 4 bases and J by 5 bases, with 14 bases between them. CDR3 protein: CSATVDSEETQYF. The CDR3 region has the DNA TGCAGTGCTACAGTCGATAGCGAGGAGACCCAGTACTTC.

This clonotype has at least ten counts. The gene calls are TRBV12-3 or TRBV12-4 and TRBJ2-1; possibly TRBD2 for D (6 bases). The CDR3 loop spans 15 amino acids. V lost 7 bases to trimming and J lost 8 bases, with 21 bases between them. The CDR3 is CASNLWGDSRDEQFF. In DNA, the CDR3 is TGTGCCAGCAACCTGTGGGGGGATAGTCGGGATGAGCAGTTCTTC.

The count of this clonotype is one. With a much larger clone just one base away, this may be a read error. The CDR3 is CASSHRFPNTEAFF. CDR3 nucleotides: TGTGCCAGCAGTCACAGGTTCCCAAACACTGAAGCTTTCTTT. This sequence joins TRBV6-5 and TRBJ1-1; TRBD1 might be the D (5 bases). V was cut by 5 bases and J by 2 bases, with 12 bases left in between. The germline CDR1 and CDR2 sequences are MNHEY and SVGAGI. This CDR3 is built from 14 residues.

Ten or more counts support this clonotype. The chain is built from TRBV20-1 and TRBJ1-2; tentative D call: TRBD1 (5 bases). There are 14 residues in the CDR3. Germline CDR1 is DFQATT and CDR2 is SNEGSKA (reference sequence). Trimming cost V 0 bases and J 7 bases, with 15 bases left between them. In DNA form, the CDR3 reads TGCAGTGCTAGAGATCGGAAGGGGCCGGGTGGCTACACCTTC. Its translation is CSARDRKGPGGYTF.

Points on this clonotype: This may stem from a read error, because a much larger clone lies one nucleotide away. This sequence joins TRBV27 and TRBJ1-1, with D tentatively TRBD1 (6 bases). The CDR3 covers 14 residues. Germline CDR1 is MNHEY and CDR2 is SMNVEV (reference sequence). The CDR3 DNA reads TGTGCCAGCAGTTTAGGGACATCCTACACTGTAGCTTTCTTT. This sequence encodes CASSLGTSYTVAFF.

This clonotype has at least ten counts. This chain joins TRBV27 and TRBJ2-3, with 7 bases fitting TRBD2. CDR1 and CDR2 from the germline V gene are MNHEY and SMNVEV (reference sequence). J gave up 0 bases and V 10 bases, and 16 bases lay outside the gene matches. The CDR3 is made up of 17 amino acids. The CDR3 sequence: CATQSGIWPASTDTQYF. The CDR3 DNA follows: TGTGCCACCCAAAGCGGGATTTGGCCAGCTAGCACAGATACGCAGTATTTT.

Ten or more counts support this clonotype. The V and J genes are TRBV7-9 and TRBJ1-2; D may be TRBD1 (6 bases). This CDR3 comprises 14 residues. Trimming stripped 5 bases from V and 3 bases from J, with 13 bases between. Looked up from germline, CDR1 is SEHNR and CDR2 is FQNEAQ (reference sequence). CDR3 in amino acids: CASSLGQSDYGYTF. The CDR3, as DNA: TGTGCCAGCAGCCTTGGACAGTCAGACTATGGCTACACCTTC.

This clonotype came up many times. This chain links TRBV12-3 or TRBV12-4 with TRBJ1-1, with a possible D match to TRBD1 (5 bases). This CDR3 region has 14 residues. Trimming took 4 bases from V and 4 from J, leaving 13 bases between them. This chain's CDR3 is CASSSTGRGTEAFF. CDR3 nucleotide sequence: TGTGCCAGCAGTTCAACAGGCCGGGGCACTGAAGCTTTCTTT.

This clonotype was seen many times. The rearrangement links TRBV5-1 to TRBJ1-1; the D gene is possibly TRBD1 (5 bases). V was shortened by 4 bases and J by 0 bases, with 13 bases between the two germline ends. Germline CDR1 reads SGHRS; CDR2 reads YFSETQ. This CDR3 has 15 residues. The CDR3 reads CASSQTESMNTEAFF. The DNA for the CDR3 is TGCGCCAGCAGCCAGACAGAGAGTATGAACACTGAAGCTTTCTTT.

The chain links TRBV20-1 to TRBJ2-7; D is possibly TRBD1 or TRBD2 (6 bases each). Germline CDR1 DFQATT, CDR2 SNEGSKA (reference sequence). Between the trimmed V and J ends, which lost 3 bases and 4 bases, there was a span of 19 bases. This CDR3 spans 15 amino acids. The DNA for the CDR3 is TGCAGTGCTAGCGGGGGCCCGGGGAAGAGTTACGAGCAGTACTTC. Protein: CSASGGPGKSYEQYF.

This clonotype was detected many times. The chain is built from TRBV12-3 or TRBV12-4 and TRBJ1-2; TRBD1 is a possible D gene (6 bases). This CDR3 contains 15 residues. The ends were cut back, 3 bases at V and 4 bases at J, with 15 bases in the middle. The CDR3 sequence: CASSLSRDTFYGYTF. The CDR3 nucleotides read TGTGCCAGCAGTTTGAGCAGGGACACCTTCTATGGCTACACCTTC.

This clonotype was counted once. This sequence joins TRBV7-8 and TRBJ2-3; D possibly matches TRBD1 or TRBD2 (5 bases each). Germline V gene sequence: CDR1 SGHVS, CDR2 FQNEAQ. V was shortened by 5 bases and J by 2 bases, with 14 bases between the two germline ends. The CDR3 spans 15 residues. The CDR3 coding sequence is TGTGCCAGCAGCCAAATAGGGACGCTCACAGATACGCAGTATTTT. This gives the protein CASSQIGTLTDTQYF.

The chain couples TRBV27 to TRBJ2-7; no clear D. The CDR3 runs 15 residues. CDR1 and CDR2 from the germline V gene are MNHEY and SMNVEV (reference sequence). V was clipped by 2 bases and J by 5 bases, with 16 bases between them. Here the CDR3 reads CASSLTYPGPNEQYF. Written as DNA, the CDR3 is TGTGCCAGCAGTTTAACCTACCCCGGACCGAACGAGCAGTACTTC.

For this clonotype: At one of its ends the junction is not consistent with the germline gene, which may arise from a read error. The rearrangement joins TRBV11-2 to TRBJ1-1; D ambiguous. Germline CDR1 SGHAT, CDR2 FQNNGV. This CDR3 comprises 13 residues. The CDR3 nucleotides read TGTGCCAGCAGCTTAGCGCGGAACGCTGAAGCTTTCTTT. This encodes CASSLARNAEAFF.

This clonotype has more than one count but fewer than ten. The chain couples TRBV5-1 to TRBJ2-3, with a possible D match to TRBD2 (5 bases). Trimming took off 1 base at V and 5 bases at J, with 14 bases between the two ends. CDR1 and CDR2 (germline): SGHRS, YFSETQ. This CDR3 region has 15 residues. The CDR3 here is CASSLNARGGDTQYF. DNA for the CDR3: TGCGCCAGCAGCTTGAACGCTAGAGGAGGAGATACGCAGTATTTT.

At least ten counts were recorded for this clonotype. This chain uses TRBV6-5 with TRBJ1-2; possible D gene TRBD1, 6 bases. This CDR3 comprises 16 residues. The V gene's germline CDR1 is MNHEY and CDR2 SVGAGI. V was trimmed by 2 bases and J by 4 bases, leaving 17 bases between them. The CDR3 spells CASSYETGQIFYGYTF. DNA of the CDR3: TGTGCCAGCAGTTACGAAACTGGACAGATCTTCTATGGCTACACCTTC.

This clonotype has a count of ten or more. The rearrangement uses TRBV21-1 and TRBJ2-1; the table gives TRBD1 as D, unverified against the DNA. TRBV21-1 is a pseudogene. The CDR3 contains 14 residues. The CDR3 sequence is CASVRGQLNNEQFF. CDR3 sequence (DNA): TGTGCCAGCGTGAGGGGACAGCTAAACAATGAGCAGTTCTTC.

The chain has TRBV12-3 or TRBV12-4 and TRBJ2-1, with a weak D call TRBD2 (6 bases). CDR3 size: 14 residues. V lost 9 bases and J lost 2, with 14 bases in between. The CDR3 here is CASLSGGAYNEQFF. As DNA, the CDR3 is TGTGCCAGTCTCAGCGGCGGGGCCTACAATGAGCAGTTCTTC.

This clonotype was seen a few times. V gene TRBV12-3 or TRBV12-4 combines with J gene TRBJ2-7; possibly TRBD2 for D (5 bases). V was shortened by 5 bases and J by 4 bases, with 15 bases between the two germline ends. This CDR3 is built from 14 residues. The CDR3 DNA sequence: TGTGCCAGCAGTCCCTCCCAACGGGGATACGAGCAGTACTTC. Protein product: CASSPSQRGYEQYF.

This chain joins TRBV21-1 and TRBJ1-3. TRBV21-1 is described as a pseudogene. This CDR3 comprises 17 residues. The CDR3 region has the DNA TGTGCCAGCAGCAAATACCACCGAGACCCTCCTGGAAACACCATATATTTT. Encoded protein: CASSKYHRDPPGNTIYF.

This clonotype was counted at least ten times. In DNA form, the CDR3 reads TGTGCCAGCAGGCCGGGACAGGTTGGAAAACTGTTTTTT. Amino acid sequence: CASRPGQVGKLFF. J is TRBJ1-4 and V is TRBV12-3 or TRBV12-4, with 8 bases matching TRBD1. The CDR3 is made up of 13 amino acids. Losses at the gene ends were 6 bases for V and 10 bases for J; bases not matched to a gene: 7.

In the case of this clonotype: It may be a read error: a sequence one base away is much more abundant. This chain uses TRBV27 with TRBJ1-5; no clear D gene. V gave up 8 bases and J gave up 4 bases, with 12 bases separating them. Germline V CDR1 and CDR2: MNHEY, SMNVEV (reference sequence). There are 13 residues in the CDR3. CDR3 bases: TGTGCCAGCGGGATGACAACTAATCAGCCCCAGCATTTT. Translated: CASGMTTNQPQHF.

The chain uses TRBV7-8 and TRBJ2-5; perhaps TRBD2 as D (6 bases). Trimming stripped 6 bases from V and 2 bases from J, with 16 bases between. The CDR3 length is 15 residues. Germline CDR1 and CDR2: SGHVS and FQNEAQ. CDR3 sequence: CASSQTGLQQETQYF. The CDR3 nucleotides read TGTGCCAGCAGTCAGACGGGACTGCAACAAGAGACCCAGTACTTC.

The CDR3, as DNA: TGCAGTGCTAGGACGGGAGTAGCGGCGGGCTACAATGAGCAGTTCTTC. Translation: CSARTGVAAGYNEQFF. The chain links TRBV20-1 to TRBJ2-1; D is possibly TRBD2 (6 bases). The CDR3 has 16 residues. Trimming stripped 3 bases from V and 3 bases from J, with 18 bases between. The germline gives CDR1 DFQATT, CDR2 SNEGSKA (reference sequence).

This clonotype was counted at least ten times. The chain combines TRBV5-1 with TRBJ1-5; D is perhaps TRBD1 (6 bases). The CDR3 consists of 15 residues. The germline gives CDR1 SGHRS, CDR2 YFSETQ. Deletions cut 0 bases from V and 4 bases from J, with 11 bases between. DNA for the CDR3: TGCGCCAGCAGCTTGGATGGACAGCCAAATCAGCCCCAGCATTTT. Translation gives CASSLDGQPNQPQHF.